The rows below give T cell receptor beta chains drawn from one sample of a study of T cell repertoires in cytomegalovirus infection. TCRdb used MiXCR to reprocess the reads, holding one entry per CDR3 protein. The table records 150,000 to 200,000 distinct CDR3 sequences, roughly 30% of them present only once. The sequencing input was PBMCs. The receptor set was obtained from a human donor in good health (CMV status not recorded). Some clones in this sample may be carry-over from other donors' samples. The conserved cysteine and the conserved F or W are not part of the CDR3 here. Each record gives: J gene, V gene, clone size, CDR3 protein. Expanded clones are given a class, and other clones once, few, many or no size at all.

>TRBJ1-2|TRBV10-3|-
AISEVEQRANANYGYT
>TRBJ2-5|TRBV10-3|few
AISPGEETQY
>TRBJ2-3|TRBV5-1|few
ASSRLRGNTDTQY
>TRBJ2-3|TRBV2|many
ASSAHTGYTDTQY
>TRBJ1-2|TRBV30|-
AWKIRDSYGYT
>TRBJ1-1|TRBV5-6|few
ASSFPDSLGTEAF
>TRBJ2-2|TRBV7-2|few
ASGPTLPIGELF
>TRBJ2-1|TRBV15|-
ATSPLGGSNEQF
>TRBJ2-3|TRBV3-1|-
ASSQVEGSTQY
>TRBJ1-1|TRBV19|-
ASGRMSANTEAF
>TRBJ2-5|TRBV7-3|few
ASSLSIQETQY
>TRBJ1-5|TRBV12-3/TRBV12-4|many
ASSPGAAQPQH
>TRBJ1-6|TRBV5-1|-
ASSLGPGDKSPLH
>TRBJ1-1|TRBV11-2|many
ASSSGDKGAEAF
>TRBJ1-2|TRBV5-4|-
ASSLPGPGTGTGGYT
>TRBJ2-3|TRBV5-1|few
ASSLMNTQY
>TRBJ1-1|TRBV18|-
ASSPGTGRLNTEAF
>TRBJ2-2|TRBV6-1|-
ASSKRAPRGTGELF
>TRBJ2-3|TRBV28|-
ASKKSGTDTQY
>TRBJ1-4|TRBV12-3/TRBV12-4|-
ASSFADRTWEKLF
>TRBJ2-1|TRBV6-1|many
ASSRTVDRDPYNEQF
>TRBJ2-1|TRBV7-4|-
ASSPPGGGAYNEQF
>TRBJ2-3|TRBV7-3|-
ASSSQTGGTDTQY
>TRBJ1-2|TRBV7-8|few
ASSPQLNYGYT
>TRBJ2-1|TRBV7-9|many
ASSVPRRTPSPYNEQF
>TRBJ1-1|TRBV4-3|-
ASSPGSRDVNTEAF
>TRBJ1-5|TRBV12-3/TRBV12-4|many
ASSNRWGGTSNQPQH
>TRBJ1-2|TRBV7-6|many
VVAGGSVGYT
>TRBJ2-7|TRBV6-2/TRBV6-3|-
ASSYTGRLPTYEQY